The clone carrying this T cell receptor beta chain appeared many times. In TCRdb, the RACE reads were re-called with MiXCR into one record per CDR3 protein. The sample records a few hundred thousand distinct CDR3 sequences, around 5.5% being singletons. Indicated time point: pre-sensitization, week 0. Treatment denoted: therapeutic diphenylcyclopropenone sensitization with weekly scalp DPC. The data originate from a study of human T cells and chemical hapten exposure. The V gene lost 7 bases and the J gene lost 3 bases, with 11 bases spanning the gap. Germline assignment: CDR1 MNHNS and CDR2 SASEGT. CDR3 length equals 13 residues.

The sample in question was whole blood, obtained in connection with sensitization to the hapten diphenylcyclopropenone (DPC). This chain links TRBV6-1 with TRBJ2-3; D possibly corresponds to TRBD1 (6 bases). The sequence came from a woman aged 18-29 years with alopecia areata. Some clones in this sample may be carry-over from other donors' samples. CDR3 residues: CASNHQGTDTQYF. CDR3 coding DNA: TGTGCCAGCAACCACCAGGGGACAGATACGCAGTATTTT.